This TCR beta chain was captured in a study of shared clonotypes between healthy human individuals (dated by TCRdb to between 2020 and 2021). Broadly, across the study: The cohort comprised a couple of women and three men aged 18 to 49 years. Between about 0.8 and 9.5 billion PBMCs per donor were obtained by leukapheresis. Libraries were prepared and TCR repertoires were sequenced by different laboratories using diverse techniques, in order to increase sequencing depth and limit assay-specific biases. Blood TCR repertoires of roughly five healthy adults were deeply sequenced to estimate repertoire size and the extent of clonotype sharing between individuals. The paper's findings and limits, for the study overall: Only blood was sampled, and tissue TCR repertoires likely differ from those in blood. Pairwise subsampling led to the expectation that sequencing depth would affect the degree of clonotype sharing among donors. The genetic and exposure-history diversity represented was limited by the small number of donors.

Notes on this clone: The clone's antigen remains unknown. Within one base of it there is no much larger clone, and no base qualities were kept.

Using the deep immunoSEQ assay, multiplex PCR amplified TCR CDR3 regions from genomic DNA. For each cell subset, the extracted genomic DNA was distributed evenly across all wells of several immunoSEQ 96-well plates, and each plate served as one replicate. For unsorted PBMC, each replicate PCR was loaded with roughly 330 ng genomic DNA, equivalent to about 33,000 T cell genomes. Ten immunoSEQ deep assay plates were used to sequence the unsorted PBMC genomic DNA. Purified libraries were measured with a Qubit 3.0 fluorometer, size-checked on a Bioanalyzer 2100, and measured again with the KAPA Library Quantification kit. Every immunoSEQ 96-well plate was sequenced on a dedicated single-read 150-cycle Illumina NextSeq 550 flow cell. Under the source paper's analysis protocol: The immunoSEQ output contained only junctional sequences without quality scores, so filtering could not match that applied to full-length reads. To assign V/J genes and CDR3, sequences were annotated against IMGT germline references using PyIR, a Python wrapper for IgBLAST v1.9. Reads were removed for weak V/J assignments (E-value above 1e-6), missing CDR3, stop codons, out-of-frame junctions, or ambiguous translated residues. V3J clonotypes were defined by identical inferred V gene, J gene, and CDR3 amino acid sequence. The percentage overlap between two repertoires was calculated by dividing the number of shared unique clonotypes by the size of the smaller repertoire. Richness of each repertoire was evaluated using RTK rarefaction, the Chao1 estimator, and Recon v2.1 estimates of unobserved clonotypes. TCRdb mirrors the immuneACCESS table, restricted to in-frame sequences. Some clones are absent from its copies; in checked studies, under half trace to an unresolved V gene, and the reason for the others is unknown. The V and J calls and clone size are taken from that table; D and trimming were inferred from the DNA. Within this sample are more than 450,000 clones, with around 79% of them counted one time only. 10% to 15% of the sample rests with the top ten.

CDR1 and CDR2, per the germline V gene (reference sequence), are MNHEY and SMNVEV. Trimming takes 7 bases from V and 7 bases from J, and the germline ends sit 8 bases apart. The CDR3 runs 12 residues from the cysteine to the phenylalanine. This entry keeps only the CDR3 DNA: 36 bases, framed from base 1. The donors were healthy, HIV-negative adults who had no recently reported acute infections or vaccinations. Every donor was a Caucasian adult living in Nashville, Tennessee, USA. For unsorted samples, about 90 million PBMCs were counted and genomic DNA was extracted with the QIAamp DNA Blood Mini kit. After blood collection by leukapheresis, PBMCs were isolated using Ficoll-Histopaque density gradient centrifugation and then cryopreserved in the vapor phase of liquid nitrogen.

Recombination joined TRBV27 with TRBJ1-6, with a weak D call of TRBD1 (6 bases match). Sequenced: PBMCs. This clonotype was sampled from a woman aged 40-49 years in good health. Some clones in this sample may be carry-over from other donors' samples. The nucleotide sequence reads TGTGCCAGCATGGGGGGCAATTCACCCCTCCACTTT. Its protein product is CASMGGNSPLHF.